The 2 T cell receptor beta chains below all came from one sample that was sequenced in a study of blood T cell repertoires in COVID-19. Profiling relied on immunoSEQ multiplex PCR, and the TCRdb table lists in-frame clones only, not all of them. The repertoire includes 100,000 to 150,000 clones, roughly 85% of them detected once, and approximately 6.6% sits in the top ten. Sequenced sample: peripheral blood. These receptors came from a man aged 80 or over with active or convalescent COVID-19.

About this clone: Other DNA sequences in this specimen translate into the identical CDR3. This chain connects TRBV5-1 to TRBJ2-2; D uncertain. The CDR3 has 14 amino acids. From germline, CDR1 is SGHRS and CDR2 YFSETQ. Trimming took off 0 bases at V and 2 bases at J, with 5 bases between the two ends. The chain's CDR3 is CASSLGQNTGELFF. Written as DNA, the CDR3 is TGCGCCAGCAGCTTGGGACAAAACACCGGGGAGCTGTTTTTT.

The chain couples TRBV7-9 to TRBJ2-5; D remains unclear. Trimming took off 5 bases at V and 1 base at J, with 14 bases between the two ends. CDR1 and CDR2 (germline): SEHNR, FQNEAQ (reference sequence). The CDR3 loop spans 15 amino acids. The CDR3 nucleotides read TGTGCCAGCAGCGATTACACGGAGTCCCAAGAGACCCAGTACTTC. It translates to CASSDYTESQETQYF.